This T cell receptor (beta chain) came from a study of T cells after yellow fever vaccination. Study context: The authors prepared low-cell-number fractions using SMART-Seq v4 Ultra Low Input.

Via MiXCR, TCRdb re-called the 5' RACE reads, giving one row per CDR3 protein. The repertoire holds over 5,000 distinct CDR3 sequences, with 5.5% to 7% as singletons. For this clonotype: A read error may produce the germline difference seen at one junction end.

The CDR3 totals 15 residues. The V gene's germline CDR1 is SGHKS and CDR2 YYEKEE (reference sequence). Overall study findings and caveats: Post-booster samples contained most primary-vaccination clones (around 96% CD4, roughly 88% CD8). A faster peak, day 5 versus 15, was reached by the weaker secondary response. The authors detected almost none of the vaccine-responding clonotypes in sorted memory subsets on day 0.

The chain is built from TRBV5-5 and TRBJ1-2; TRBD1 is a possible D gene (6 bases). The TCR comes from a young man who received the YFV17D yellow fever vaccine. Sequences were derived from PBMCs, either bulk or a sorted T-cell subset (CD4+, CD8+, memory, or dextramer-sorted; not recorded which), sampled more than 14 days after the first yellow fever vaccination. Written as DNA, the CDR3 is TGTGCCATCAGCCCCGGACAGCTCTTCTCCTATGGCTACACCTTC. The encoded protein is CAISPGQLFSYGYTF.